The subject of this entry is one TCR beta chain. Its antigen is currently unknown. The junction departs from the called germline gene at one end, perhaps through a read error. The sample originates from a study of cytomegalovirus exposure and HLA in healthy donors. Study-level findings and limits: High sensitivity and specificity were reportedly achieved when the classifier diagnosed cytomegalovirus status.

PCR primers comprised 60 Vbeta and 13 Jbeta primers. TCRdb's table, derived via immunoSEQ multiplex PCR, lists solely in-frame clones and lacks some. The sample lists approximately 97,000 clones, roughly 80% seen once, with 9.6% in the top ten. The CDR3 contains 16 residues. Germline V gene data show CDR1 as SGHRS and CDR2 as YFSETQ. This chain links TRBV5-1 with TRBJ2-3; possibly TRBD1 for D (5 bases). The clonotype was recovered from a male donor in good health and CMV-seropositive. The specimen was PBMCs. In nucleotides, the CDR3 is TGCGCCAGCAGATTGGGGATGTTAGGGGGCACAGATACGCAGTATTTT. It translates to CASRLGMLGGTDTQYF.